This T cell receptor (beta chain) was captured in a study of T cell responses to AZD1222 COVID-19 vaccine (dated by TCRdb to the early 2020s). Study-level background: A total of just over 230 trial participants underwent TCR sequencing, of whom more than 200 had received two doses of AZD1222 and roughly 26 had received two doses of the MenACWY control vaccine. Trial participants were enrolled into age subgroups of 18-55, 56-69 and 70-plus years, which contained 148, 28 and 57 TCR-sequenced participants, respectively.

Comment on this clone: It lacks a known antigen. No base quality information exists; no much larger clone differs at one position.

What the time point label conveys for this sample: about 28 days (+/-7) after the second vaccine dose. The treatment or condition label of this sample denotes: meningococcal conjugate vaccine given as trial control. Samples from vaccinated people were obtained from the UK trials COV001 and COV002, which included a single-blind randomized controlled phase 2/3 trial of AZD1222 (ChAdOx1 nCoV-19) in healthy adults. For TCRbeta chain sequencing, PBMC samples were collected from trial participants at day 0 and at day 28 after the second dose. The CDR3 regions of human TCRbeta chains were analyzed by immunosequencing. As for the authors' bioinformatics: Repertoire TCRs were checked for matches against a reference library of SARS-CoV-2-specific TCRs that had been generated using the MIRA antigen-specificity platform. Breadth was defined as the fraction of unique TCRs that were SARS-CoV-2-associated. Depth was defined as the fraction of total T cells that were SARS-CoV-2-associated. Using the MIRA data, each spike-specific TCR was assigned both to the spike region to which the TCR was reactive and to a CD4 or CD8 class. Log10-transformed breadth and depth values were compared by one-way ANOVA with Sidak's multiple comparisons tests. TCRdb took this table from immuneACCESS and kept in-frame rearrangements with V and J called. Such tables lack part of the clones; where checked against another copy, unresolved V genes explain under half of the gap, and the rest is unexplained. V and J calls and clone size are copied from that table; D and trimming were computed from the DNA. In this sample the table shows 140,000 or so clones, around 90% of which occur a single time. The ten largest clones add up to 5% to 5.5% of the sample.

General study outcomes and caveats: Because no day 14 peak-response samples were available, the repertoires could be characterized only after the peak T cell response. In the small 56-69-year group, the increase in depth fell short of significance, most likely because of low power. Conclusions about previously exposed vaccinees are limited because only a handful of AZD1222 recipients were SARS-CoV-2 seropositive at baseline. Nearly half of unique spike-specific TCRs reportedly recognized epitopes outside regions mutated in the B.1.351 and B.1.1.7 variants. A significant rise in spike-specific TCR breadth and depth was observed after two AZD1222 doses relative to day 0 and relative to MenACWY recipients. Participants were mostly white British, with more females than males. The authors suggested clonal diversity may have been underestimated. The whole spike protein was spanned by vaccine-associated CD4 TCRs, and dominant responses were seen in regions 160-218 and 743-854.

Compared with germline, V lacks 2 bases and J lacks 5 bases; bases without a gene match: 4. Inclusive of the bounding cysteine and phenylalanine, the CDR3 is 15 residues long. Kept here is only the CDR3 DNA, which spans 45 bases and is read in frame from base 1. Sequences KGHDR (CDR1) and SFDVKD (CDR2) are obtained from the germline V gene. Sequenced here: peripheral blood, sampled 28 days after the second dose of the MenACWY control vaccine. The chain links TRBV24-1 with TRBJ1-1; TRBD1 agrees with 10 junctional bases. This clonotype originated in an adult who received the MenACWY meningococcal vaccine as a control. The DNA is TGTGCCACCAGTGATTCGGACAGGGGGGGGACTGAAGCTTTCTTT. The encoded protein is CATSDSDRGGTEAFF.